This entry concerns a single TCR beta chain. The antigen remains unidentified. The data were taken from a study of OX40 agonist ivuxolimab in advanced cancers. Study-level points and caveats: CD8+ T cells averaged more expanded clones than CD4+.

This CDR3 is 16 amino acids long. Trimming cost V 3 bases and J 2 bases; bases outside gene matches: 6. CDR1 and CDR2 (germline): MGHRA, YSYEKL. Measured with immunoSEQ multiplex PCR; TCRdb has only the in-frame clones, and not every one. The sample contains tens of thousands of clones, 80% to 90% of which appear only once. The chain uses TRBV4-1 and TRBJ2-5, with 10 bases fitting TRBD1. This clonotype was sampled from an adult with an advanced solid tumor such as melanoma, head and neck, liver or kidney cancer. Material: CD4+ or CD8+ T cells sorted from blood, obtained in a trial of the OX40 agonist ivuxolimab. CDR3 sequence: CASSHSPGQGQETQYF. The CDR3 region has the DNA TGCGCCAGCAGCCATAGCCCGGGACAGGGGCAAGAGACCCAGTACTTC.